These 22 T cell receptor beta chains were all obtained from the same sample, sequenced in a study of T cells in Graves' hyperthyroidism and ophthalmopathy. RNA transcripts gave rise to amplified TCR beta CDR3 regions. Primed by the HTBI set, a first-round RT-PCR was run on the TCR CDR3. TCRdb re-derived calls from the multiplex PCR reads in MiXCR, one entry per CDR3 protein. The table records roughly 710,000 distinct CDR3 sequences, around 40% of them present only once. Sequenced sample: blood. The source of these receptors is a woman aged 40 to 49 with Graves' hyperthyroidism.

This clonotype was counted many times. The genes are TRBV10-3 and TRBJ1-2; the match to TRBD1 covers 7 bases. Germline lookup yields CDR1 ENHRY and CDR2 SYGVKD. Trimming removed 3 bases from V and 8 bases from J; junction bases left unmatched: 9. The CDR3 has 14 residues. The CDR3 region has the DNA TGTGCCATCAGTGACCAGACAGGGTCAGGCGGCTACACCTTC. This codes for CAISDQTGSGGYTF.

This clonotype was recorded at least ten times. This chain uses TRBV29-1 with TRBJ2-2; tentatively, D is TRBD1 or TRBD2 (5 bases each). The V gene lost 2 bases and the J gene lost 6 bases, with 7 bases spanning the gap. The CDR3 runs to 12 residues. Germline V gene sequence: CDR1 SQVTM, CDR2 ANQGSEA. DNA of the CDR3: TGCAGCGTTGAACTGGGGGCCGGGGAGCTGTTTTTT. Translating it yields CSVELGAGELFF.

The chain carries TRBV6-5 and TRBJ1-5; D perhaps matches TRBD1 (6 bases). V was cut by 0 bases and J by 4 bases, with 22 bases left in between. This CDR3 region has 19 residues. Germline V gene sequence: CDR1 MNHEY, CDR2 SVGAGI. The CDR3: CASSYSKDSLRGLNQPQHF. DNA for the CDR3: TGTGCCAGCAGTTACTCGAAGGACAGTCTTAGGGGACTAAATCAGCCCCAGCATTTT.

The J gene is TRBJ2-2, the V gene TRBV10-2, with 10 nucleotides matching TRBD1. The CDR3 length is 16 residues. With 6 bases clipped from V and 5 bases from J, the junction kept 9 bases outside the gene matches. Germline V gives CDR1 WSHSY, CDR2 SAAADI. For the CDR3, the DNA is TGCGCCAGCAGCTTTGGGACAGGGGCCTATACCGGGGAGCTGTTTTTT. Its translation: CASSFGTGAYTGELFF.

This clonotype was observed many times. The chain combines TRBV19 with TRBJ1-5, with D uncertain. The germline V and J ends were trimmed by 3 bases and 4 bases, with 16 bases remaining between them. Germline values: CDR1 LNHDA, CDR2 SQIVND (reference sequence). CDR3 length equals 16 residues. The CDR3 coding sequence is TGTGCCAGTAGTATTTCGACCGGTGGTGAGAATCAGCCCCAGCATTTT. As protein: CASSISTGGENQPQHF.

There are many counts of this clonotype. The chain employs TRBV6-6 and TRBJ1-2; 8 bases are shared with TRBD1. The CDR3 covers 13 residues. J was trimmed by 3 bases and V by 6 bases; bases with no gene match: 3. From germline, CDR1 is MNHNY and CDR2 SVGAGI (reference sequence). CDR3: CASRDRADYGYTF. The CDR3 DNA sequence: TGTGCCAGCAGGGACAGGGCGGACTATGGCTACACCTTC.

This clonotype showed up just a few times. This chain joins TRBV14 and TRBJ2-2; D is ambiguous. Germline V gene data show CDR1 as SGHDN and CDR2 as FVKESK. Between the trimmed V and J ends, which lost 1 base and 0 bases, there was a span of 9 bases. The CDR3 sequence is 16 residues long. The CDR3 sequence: CASSQVSAANTGELFF. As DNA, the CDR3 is TGTGCCAGCAGCCAAGTCTCAGCCGCGAACACCGGGGAGCTGTTTTTT.

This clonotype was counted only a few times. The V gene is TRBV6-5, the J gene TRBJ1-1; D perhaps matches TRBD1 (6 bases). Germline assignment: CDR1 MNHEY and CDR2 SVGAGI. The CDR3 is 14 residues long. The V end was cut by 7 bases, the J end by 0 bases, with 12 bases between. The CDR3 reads CASKADRLNTEAFF. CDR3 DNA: TGTGCCAGCAAAGCGGACAGATTGAACACTGAAGCTTTCTTT.

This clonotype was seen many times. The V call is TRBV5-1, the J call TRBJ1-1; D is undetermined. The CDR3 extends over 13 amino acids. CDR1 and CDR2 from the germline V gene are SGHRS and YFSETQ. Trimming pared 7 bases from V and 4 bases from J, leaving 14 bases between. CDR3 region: CASGQDGITEAFF. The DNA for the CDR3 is TGCGCCAGCGGTCAGGACGGAATCACTGAAGCTTTCTTT.

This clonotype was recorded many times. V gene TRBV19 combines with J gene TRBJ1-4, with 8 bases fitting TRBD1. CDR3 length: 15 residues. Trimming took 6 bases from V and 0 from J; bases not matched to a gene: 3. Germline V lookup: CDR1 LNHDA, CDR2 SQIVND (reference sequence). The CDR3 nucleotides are TGTGCCAGTAGCGAACAGGGGGCAACTAATGAAAAACTGTTTTTT. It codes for CASSEQGATNEKLFF.

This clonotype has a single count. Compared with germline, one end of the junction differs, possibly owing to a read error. The CDR3 sequence is CASSPQGATEAFF. The CDR3 DNA sequence: TGTGCCAGCTCACCCCAGGGTGCCACTGAAGCTTTCTTT. This chain connects TRBV5-1 to TRBJ1-1, with D possibly being TRBD1 (5 bases). Germline loops: CDR1 SGHRS, CDR2 YFSETQ. The CDR3 length is 13 residues.

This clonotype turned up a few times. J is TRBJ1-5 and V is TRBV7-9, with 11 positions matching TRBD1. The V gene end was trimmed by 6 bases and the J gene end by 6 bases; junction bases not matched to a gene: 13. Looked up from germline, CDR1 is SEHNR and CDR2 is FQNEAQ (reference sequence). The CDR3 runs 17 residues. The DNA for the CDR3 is TGTGCCAGCAGTTCTACCCGGACAGGGGGCGAAAGTCAGCCCCAGCATTTT. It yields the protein CASSSTRTGGESQPQHF.

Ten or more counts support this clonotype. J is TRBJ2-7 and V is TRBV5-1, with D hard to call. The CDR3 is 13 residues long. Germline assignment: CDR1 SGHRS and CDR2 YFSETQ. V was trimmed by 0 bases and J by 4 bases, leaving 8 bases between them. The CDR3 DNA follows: TGCGCCAGCAGCTTGGCGGCCGAGTACGAGCAGTACTTC. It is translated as CASSLAAEYEQYF.

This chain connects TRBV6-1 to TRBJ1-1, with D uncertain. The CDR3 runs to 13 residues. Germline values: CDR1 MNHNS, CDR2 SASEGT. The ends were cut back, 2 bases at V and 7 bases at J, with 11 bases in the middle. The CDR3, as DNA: TGTGCCAGCAGTGAACACCACCCCCTTGAAGCTTTCTTT. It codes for CASSEHHPLEAFF.

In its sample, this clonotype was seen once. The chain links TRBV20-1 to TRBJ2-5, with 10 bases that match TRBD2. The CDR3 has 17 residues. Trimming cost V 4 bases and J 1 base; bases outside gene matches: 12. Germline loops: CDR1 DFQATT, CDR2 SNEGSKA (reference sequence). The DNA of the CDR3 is TGCAGTGCTATGGGGCTAGCGGGGGCGGGGCCCCAAGAGACCCAGTACTTC. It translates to CSAMGLAGAGPQETQYF.

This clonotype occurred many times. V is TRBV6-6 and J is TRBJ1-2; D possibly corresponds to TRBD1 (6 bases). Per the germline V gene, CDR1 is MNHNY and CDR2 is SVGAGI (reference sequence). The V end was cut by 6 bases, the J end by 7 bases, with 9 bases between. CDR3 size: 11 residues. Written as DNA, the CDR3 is TGTGCCAGCAGATACAGGGCTGGCTACACCTTC. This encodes CASRYRAGYTF.

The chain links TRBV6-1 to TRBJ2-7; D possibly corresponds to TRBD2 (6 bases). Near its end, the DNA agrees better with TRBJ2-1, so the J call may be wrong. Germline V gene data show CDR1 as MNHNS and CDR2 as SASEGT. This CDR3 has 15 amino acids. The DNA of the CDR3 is TGTGCCAGCAGCATGGGGGGAGGCCGCCACAATGAGCAGTTCTTC. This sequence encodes CASSMGGGRHNEQFF.

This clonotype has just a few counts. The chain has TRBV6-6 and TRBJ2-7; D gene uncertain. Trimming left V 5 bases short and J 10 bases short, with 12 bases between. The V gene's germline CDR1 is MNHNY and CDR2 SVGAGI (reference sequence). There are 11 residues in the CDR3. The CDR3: CASSHGRVQYF. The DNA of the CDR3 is TGTGCCAGCAGTCACGGCCGGGTCCAGTACTTC.

The CDR3 nucleotides read TGCAGCGTAAGCGGGAGGCTTAGAGATACGCAGTATTTT. This sequence encodes CSVSGRLRDTQYF. The chain uses TRBV29-1 and TRBJ2-3, with 9 bases matching TRBD2. V lost 6 bases to trimming and J lost 5 bases; unmatched junction nucleotides: 6. The CDR3 is made up of 13 amino acids. Germline lookup yields CDR1 SQVTM and CDR2 ANQGSEA.

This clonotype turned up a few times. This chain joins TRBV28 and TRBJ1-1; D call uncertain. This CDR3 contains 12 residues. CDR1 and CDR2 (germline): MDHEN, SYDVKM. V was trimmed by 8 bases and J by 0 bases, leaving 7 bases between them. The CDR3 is CASGELNTEAFF. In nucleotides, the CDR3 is TGTGCCAGCGGGGAGTTGAACACTGAAGCTTTCTTT.

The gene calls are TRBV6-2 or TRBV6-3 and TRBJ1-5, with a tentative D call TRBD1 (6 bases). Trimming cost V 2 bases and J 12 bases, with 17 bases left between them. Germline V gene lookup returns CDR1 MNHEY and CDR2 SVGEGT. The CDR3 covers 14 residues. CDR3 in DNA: TGTGCCAGCAGTTACCGCCATGAAAGACAGGACCAGCATTTT. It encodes CASSYRHERQDQHF.

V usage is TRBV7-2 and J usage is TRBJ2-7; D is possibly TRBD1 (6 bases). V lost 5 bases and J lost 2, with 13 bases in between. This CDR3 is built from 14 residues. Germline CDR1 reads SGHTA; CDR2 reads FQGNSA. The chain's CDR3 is CASSPVWGPYEQYF. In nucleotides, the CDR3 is TGTGCCAGCAGCCCCGTGTGGGGGCCCTACGAGCAGTACTTC.